This T cell receptor (beta chain) was obtained from a study of cytomegalovirus exposure and HLA in healthy donors. Study results and caveats: Researchers reported that a few CMV-associated chains were confirmed in vitro as CMV antigen-specific.

In the case of this clone: The antigen is undetermined.

The CDR3 is 14 residues long. CDR1 MNHNS and CDR2 SASEGT come from the germline V gene. The V gene end was trimmed by 6 bases and the J gene end by 4 bases; junction bases not matched to a gene: 2. It was with 60 Vbeta and 13 Jbeta primers that the PCR ran. Generated by immunoSEQ multiplex PCR, the TCRdb table keeps only in-frame clones and is missing some. The sample consists of 190,000 or so clones, roughly 77% of them appearing once. This chain uses TRBV6-1 with TRBJ2-1, with 11 bases identical to TRBD2. Sequencing used PBMCs. The clonotype was recovered from a male donor in good health and CMV-seropositive. The CDR3 protein is CASSIAGGYNEQFF. DNA for the CDR3: TGTGCCAGCAGCATAGCGGGAGGGTACAATGAGCAGTTCTTC.